The entry below describes one T cell receptor beta chain. What this receptor recognizes is not known. No much larger clonotype is one base removed from it; base qualities were not supplied. The library was built by means of multiplex PCR. The listed sequencing device is Illumina HiSeq 4000. iRepertoire HTBI primers and Arm-PCR amplification of CDR3 regions were used to construct TCR beta libraries. Gel purification was performed on PCR products prior to sequencing. The study's own analysis went as follows. Across samples, fewer than 70 TRBV and around 15 TRBJ segments were identified and used for gene usage analysis of CDR3 amino acid clonotypes. COPE and FqMerger were used to merge the filtered high-quality paired reads into contigs. BLAST was used to align contigs to IMGT TRBV, TRBD and TRBJ reference genes, and CDR3 was defined according to IMGT. Any clonotype with a frequency above 0.1% was classified as a highly expanded clone. Shannon entropy served as the measure of repertoire diversity, while the Gini coefficient captured V-J evenness. A clonotype found in more than one individual was treated as public. Through fastp at Q25 and MiXCR, TCRdb rebuilt clones from the public reads, retaining in-frame beta chains. A single entry per CDR3 protein holds the most common genes and DNA from its merged rows. TCRdb's processing, not the authors' own work, is the source of the V and J calls. The table for this sample lists about 470,000 distinct CDR3 sequences; 14% to 15% of them were counted only once. The top ten clonotypes cover 16% of the sample.

This record comes from a study of regulatory T cells in long-lasting Graves disease (dated by TCRdb to the early 2020s). About the full investigation: Patients with newly diagnosed Graves' disease had been on antithyroid drugs for under 3 months. Patients with persistent Graves' disease were compared with patients with newly diagnosed Graves' disease using TCR sequencing and RNA sequencing of peripheral blood. The study was conducted in China and was registered as a clinical trial. A total of around 35 samples were covered by TCR sequencing, comprising roughly 13 persistent and around 20 newly diagnosed Graves' disease patients. Overall study outcomes, separate from this receptor: Sequencing and analysis were restricted to the TCR beta chain. Compared with newly diagnosed patients, persistent Graves' disease patients had lower TCR Shannon entropy and fewer highly expanded clones, which suggests clonal expansion. Persistent patients shared more public clonotypes among themselves (around 3,000) than newly diagnosed patients did (over 950). Peripheral blood alone was examined, since thyroid tissue, which constituted the primary lesion, could not be accessed. The small sample size was acknowledged by the authors as a limitation that may reduce accuracy.

In light of the paper, this sample's time point label describes: newly diagnosed GD, antithyroid drugs for less than 3 months. For both TCR sequencing and RNA sequencing, RNA was extracted from PBMCs using TRIzol. The diagnosis of Graves' disease was made according to American Thyroid Association guidelines. Recruitment of patients was carried out at an endocrinology department in Xi'an, China. Each patient gave 8.5 to 9.5 milliliters of peripheral blood, collected in an EDTA anticoagulant tube. Ficoll Paque Plus density gradient separation was used to isolate PBMCs, and no further T cell sorting was done. An Agilent 2100 Bioanalyzer and agarose gel were used to assess RNA quality, and a NanoDrop 2000 was used to measure RNA concentration. These data also formed part of another study, on T cells in Graves' hyperthyroidism and ophthalmopathy. The second study, in turn, reports: A patient counted as having stable Graves' hyperthyroidism if no progression to ophthalmopathy occurred over 18 months of follow-up. Hyperthyroidism patients were newly diagnosed, with disease duration under 2 months, and aged 18 to 65 years. Exclusion was applied to patients with uncontrolled infections, other autoimmune diseases, pregnancy or lactation. Diagnoses were based on clinical symptoms, serum thyroxine and TRAb, thyroid ultrasound and orbital computed tomography. A first-round RT-PCR of the TCR CDR3 used the HTBI primer set with the Qiagen OneStep RT-PCR kit. Most expanded thyroid clonotypes (frequency above 0.001) were also detected in blood, a finding suggesting that blood repertoires may reflect thyroid immune responses. Ophthalmopathy was separated from stable hyperthyroidism by a 13 V-J signature model, with approximately 85% sensitivity and around 81% specificity obtained in cross-validation and 80%/75% obtained in testing. In validation, the model predicted progression to ophthalmopathy a median of about 6.8 months before onset, with approximately 68% sensitivity and roughly 79% specificity. To identify distinguishing TCR V-J signatures, a discovery cohort of about 95 patients was used, comprising 43 with Graves' ophthalmopathy and some 57 with stable Graves' hyperthyroidism. An independent validation cohort of under 20 hyperthyroidism patients and 17 patients who later progressed to ophthalmopathy tested prospective prediction of ophthalmopathy. For training and testing, the 80 to 100 patients in the discovery cohort were randomly divided in a 7:3 ratio. In roughly six Graves' hyperthyroidism patients, the study also compared T-cell repertoires from thyroid tissue with T-cell repertoires from blood. After sampling, hyperthyroidism patients received methimazole starting at 30 mg daily, and ophthalmopathy patients received high-dose intravenous methylprednisolone. Libraries were constructed in a second round of multiplex PCR, after which size selection and purification were performed. Sequencing of the libraries was done on an Illumina HiSeq2000 using paired-end 100 bp reads. SOAPnuke was used to process the raw data, removing reads that contained adapters or uncalled bases, had a mean Phred below 15, or lacked an exact match to the constant primer or identifier. COPE v1.2.5 was used to merge high-quality paired reads, and clonotypes were defined as unique nucleotide sequences. Clonotypes were aligned to IMGT TRBV, TRBD and TRBJ reference segments using MiTCR v1.1. The analysis included only V-J combinations with a frequency above 0.0001, which together covered about 99% of the repertoires. The TCS score was defined as the ratio of F50 (clonal expansion) to E x V (chaos), calculated using BLOSUM62-based TCRdist between CDR3 peptides within each V-J. Welch's t-statistics and random forest reduced approximately 520 V-J features to fewer than 15, which were used in a naive Bayes classifier (R e1071). Sample size was not statistically predetermined, and investigators were not blinded to group allocation. According to the paper, TCR Vbeta CDR3 sequencing was carried out on 135 peripheral blood samples, which came from about 45 ophthalmopathy, around 74 hyperthyroidism and some 17 progressor patients.

This TCR was recovered from a woman younger than 45 with Graves disease. Donor details come from another sample of the same person, matched by shared clones. Sequenced here: peripheral blood mononuclear cells (PBMCs), sampled at new diagnosis, from a patient treated with antithyroid drugs.

The DNA reads as follows: TGTGCCAGCACGGACACCCAAGAGACCCAGTACTTC. This codes for CASTDTQETQYF. The chain links TRBV25-1 with TRBJ2-5; the D gene is perhaps TRBD1, from 5 matching bases. The cysteine opens and the phenylalanine closes a CDR3 of 12 amino acids. The entry retains the CDR3 DNA only, 36 bases that are in frame from base 1. Per the germline V gene, MGHDK is the CDR1 and SYGVNS is the CDR2. At the junction V is shortened by 7 bases and J by 1 base, with 7 bases in between.